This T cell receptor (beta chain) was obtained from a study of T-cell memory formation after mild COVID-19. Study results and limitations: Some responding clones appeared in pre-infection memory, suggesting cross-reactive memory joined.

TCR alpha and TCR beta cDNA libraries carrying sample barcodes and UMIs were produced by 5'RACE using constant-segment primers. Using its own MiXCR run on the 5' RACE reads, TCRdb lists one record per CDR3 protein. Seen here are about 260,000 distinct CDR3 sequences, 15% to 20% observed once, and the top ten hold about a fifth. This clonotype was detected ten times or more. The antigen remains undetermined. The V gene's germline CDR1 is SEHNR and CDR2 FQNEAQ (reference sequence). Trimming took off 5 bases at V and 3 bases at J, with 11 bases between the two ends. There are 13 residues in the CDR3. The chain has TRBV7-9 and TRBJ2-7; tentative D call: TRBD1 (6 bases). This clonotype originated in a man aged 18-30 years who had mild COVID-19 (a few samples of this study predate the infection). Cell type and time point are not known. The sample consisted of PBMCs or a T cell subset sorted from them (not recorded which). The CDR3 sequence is CASSPGTHYEQYF. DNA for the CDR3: TGTGCCAGCAGCCCCGGGACACACTACGAGCAGTACTTC.